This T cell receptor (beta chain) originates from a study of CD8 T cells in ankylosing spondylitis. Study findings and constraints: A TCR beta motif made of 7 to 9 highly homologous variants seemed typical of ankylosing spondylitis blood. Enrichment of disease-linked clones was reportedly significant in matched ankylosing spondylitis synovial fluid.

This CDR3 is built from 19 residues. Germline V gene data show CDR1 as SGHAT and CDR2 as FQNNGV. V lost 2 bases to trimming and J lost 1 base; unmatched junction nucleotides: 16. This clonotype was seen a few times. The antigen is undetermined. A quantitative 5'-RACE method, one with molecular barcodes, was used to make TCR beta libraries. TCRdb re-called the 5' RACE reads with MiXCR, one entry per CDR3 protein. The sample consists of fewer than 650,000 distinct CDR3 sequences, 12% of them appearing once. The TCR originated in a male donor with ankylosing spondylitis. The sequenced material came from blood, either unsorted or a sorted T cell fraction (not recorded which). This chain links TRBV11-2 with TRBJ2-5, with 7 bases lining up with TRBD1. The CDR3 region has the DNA TGTGCCAGCAGCTTACAATCATTGGCCCGAGGGACAGTCCAAGAGACCCAGTACTTC. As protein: CASSLQSLARGTVQETQYF.